These 32 T cell receptor beta chains share one sample of origin, sequenced in a study of blood T cell repertoires in COVID-19. The table came from immunoSEQ multiplex PCR; TCRdb's copy has only in-frame clones and leaves some out. The sample lists roughly 190,000 clones, just under 90% occurring once. The sequencing input was peripheral blood. All receptors come from a man aged 18 to 35 with active or convalescent COVID-19.

The chain is built from TRBV5-1 and TRBJ2-1; 7 bases are a match to TRBD2. V was pared by 2 bases and J by 0 bases, with 8 bases of the junction left unmatched. Per germline, CDR1 SGHRS and CDR2 YFSETQ. The CDR3 spans 17 residues. The CDR3 sequence is CASSLLSGKLSYNEQFF. The CDR3 DNA reads TGCGCCAGCAGCTTATTAAGCGGGAAGCTCTCCTACAATGAGCAGTTCTTC.

The chain uses TRBV4-2 and TRBJ1-3, with 8 bases lining up with TRBD1. Germline loops: CDR1 LGHNA, CDR2 YNFKEQ. After removal of 4 bases from V and 3 bases from J, the junction contained 11 bases not matched to a gene. The CDR3 totals 17 residues. The CDR3 loop reads CASSPGTGSLVGNTIYF. The CDR3 DNA reads as TGTGCCAGCAGCCCAGGGACAGGAAGCTTAGTTGGAAACACCATATATTTT.

The rearrangement links TRBV5-1 to TRBJ2-2; 9 nucleotides line up with TRBD1. The trim removed 0 bases at V and 6 bases at J, leaving 9 bases unmatched. Germline V gives CDR1 SGHRS, CDR2 YFSETQ. The CDR3 totals 17 residues. The CDR3 region is CASSLAGDRGLAGELFF. The CDR3 region has the DNA TGCGCCAGCAGCTTGGCCGGCGACAGGGGGTTAGCCGGGGAGCTGTTTTTT.

On this clone: Germline and junction disagree at one end, which may indicate a read error. This chain uses TRBV28 with TRBJ1-5; a possible D gene is TRBD1 (5 bases). This CDR3 has 15 residues. The germline V gene has CDR1 MDHEN and CDR2 SYDVKM. CDR3 protein: CASSTWDGSNHPQHF. The CDR3 region has the DNA TGTGCCAGCAGTACTTGGGACGGGAGTAATCATCCCCAGCATTTT.

The rearrangement links TRBV27 to TRBJ2-1, with 8 bases aligning to TRBD2. Germline V gene lookup returns CDR1 MNHEY and CDR2 SMNVEV (reference sequence). Unmatched junction bases numbered 15, after V lost 5 bases and J lost 6 bases. The length of the CDR3 is 17 residues. This chain's CDR3 is CASSLPSGTRSPNEQFF. CDR3 coding DNA: TGTGCCAGCAGTCTACCTTCCGGGACTAGGTCTCCCAATGAGCAGTTCTTC.

The chain is built from TRBV19 and TRBJ2-5; 7 nucleotides agree with TRBD2. CDR1 and CDR2 from the germline V gene are LNHDA and SQIVND (reference sequence). Germline trimming cut 5 bases from V and 9 bases from J; bases unmatched to any gene: 6. The CDR3 is 12 amino acids. The CDR3 region is CASSPSRGAQYF. The CDR3 DNA is TGTGCCAGTAGTCCATCCCGGGGGGCCCAGTACTTC.

The chain links TRBV25-1 to TRBJ1-6; D ambiguous. Germline lookup yields CDR1 MGHDK and CDR2 SYGVNS. This CDR3 contains 14 residues. V was pared by 4 bases and J by 0 bases, with 4 bases between. The DNA of the CDR3 is TGTGCCAGCAGTGCCCGCTCCTATAATTCACCCCTCCACTTT. Amino acids: CASSARSYNSPLHF.

This clone was picked up one time. This chain joins TRBV21-1 and TRBJ2-7; TRBD2 is the table's D call, not checked against the DNA. TRBV21-1 is a listed pseudogene. CDR3 length: 14 amino acids. The CDR3 protein is CARRGVGEDYEQYV. The CDR3 DNA reads as TGTGCCAGAAGAGGGGTTGGGGAGGATTACGAGCAGTACGTC.

The rearrangement joins TRBV29-1 to TRBJ2-3; 9 positions agree with TRBD2. The CDR3 totals 14 residues. V shed 7 bases, J shed 0 bases, and the junction held 5 bases outside the gene matches. Germline lookup yields CDR1 SQVTM and CDR2 ANQGSEA. The DNA for the CDR3 is TGCAGCGCCCTAGCGGGGTCTAGCACAGATACGCAGTATTTT. Translation: CSALAGSSTDTQYF.

This sequence joins TRBV3-1 (or the pseudogene TRBV3-2) and TRBJ1-1; tentatively, D is TRBD1 (6 bases). This CDR3 spans 13 amino acids. The V end was cut by 1 base, the J end by 6 bases, with 9 bases between. CDR1 is LGHDT, CDR2 YNNKEL, per germline (reference sequence). The CDR3: CASSQVSGAEAFF. CDR3 in DNA: TGTGCCAGCAGCCAAGTATCAGGGGCTGAAGCTTTCTTT.

The CDR3, as DNA: TGTGCCGAAAGGCGGTCCTACAATGAGCAGTTCTTC. This gives the protein CAERRSYNEQFF. The chain carries TRBV27 and TRBJ2-1, with D hard to call. The CDR3 consists of 12 residues. CDR1 is MNHEY, CDR2 SMNVEV, per germline (reference sequence). V lost 11 bases, J lost 1 base, and 9 bases lay in between.

The rearrangement joins TRBV30 to TRBJ1-5; 12 positions match TRBD1. The CDR3 runs 17 residues. Germline assignment: CDR1 GTSNPN and CDR2 SVGIG (reference sequence). After removal of 5 bases from V and 4 bases from J, the junction contained 12 bases not matched to a gene. CDR3 sequence reads: CAWGSRDRGQANQPQHF. The CDR3 DNA reads TGTGCCTGGGGGTCTCGGGACAGGGGGCAAGCAAATCAGCCCCAGCATTTT.

The chain links TRBV30 to TRBJ2-3; D remains unclear. The CDR3 length is 11 residues. The V end was cut by 4 bases, the J end by 7 bases, with 9 bases between. Looked up from germline, CDR1 is GTSNPN and CDR2 is SVGIG (reference sequence). CDR3 DNA sequence: TGTGCCTGGAAGAACAAGTATACGCAGTATTTT. It specifies CAWKNKYTQYF.

This rearrangement joins TRBV6-5 to TRBJ2-1; maybe TRBD2 (6 bases). The CDR3 extends over 15 amino acids. Germline CDR1 and CDR2: MNHEY and SVGAGI. Trimming cost V 6 bases and J 4 bases, with 16 bases left between them. The CDR3 DNA sequence: TGTGCCAGCAGCTTAGTCGGGGGACTTTACAATGAGCAGTTCTTC. It translates to CASSLVGGLYNEQFF.

The rearrangement joins TRBV4-1 to TRBJ2-3; D is unresolved. The V gene lost 0 bases and the J gene lost 4 bases, with 5 bases spanning the gap. From germline, CDR1 is MGHRA and CDR2 YSYEKL. CDR3 length: 13 residues. The CDR3 is CASSQESSDTQYF. CDR3 coding DNA: TGCGCCAGCAGCCAAGAGTCTTCAGATACGCAGTATTTT.

This clone occurred a few times. The V call is TRBV2, the J call TRBJ1-5, with TRBD1 matching 9 bases. The V gene's germline CDR1 is SNHLY and CDR2 FYNNEI. The V segment lost 10 bases and the J segment 0 bases; nucleotides outside the gene matches: 4. This CDR3 comprises 14 residues. CDR3 bases: TGTGCCACCGGGACAGGGCCTAGCAATCAGCCCCAGCATTTT. It codes for CATGTGPSNQPQHF.

The rearrangement links TRBV6-5 to TRBJ2-1, with TRBD2 matching over 13 bases. Per germline, CDR1 MNHEY and CDR2 SVGAGI. The CDR3 spans 14 residues. Losses at the gene ends were 5 bases for V and 8 bases for J; bases not matched to a gene: 3. The CDR3 protein is CASSRTSGSYEQFF. CDR3 sequence (DNA): TGTGCCAGCAGTAGGACTAGCGGGAGTTATGAGCAGTTCTTC.

The chain joins TRBV7-2 to TRBJ1-5; D gene ambiguous. The CDR3 is made up of 13 amino acids. V shed 2 bases and J shed 7 bases, with 9 bases lying between them. Germline V CDR1 and CDR2: SGHTA, FQGNSA. CDR3 loop: CASSLSEIQPQHF. The CDR3, as DNA: TGTGCCAGCAGCTTAAGCGAGATCCAGCCCCAGCATTTT.

The DNA for the CDR3 is TGTGCTAGTGGTTTGGGTCAGGAGCAGTTCTTC. This translates into CASGLGQEQFF. This rearrangement joins TRBV12-5 to TRBJ2-1; D remains unclear. V lost 1 base, J lost 10 bases, and 5 bases lay in between. This CDR3 has 11 residues. Germline CDR1 reads LGHNT; CDR2 reads FRNRAP.

This clone turned up a few times. V and J are TRBV29-1 and TRBJ1-1, with 10 bases lining up with TRBD1. Germline CDR1 SQVTM, CDR2 ANQGSEA. V lost 4 bases, J lost 6 bases, and 8 bases stayed unmatched. The CDR3 runs 14 residues. Here the CDR3 reads CSVVKGQGWPEAFF. In nucleotides, the CDR3 is TGCAGCGTTGTAAAGGGACAGGGGTGGCCTGAAGCTTTCTTT.

In this sample, this clone turned up once. The V call is TRBV6-5, the J call TRBJ1-2, with 10 nucleotides matching TRBD1. CDR1 MNHEY and CDR2 SVGAGI come from the germline V gene. V trimming: 5 bases; J trimming: 2 bases; junction bases outside the gene matches: 5. The CDR3 extends over 15 amino acids. In DNA, the CDR3 is TGTGCCAGCAGTCTGACAGGGGGCGGCAACTATGGCTACACCTTC. Its translation: CASSLTGGGNYGYTF.

V and J are TRBV6-2 or TRBV6-3 and TRBJ2-7; possibly TRBD2 for D (6 bases). CDR1 MNHEY and CDR2 SVGEGT come from the germline V gene. Trimming took off 7 bases at V and 5 bases at J, with 18 bases between the two ends. CDR3 length: 14 amino acids. This chain's CDR3 is CASTPRLSGDEQYF. For the CDR3, the DNA is TGTGCCAGCACCCCTAGACTATCGGGGGACGAGCAGTACTTC.

The gene calls are TRBV2 and TRBJ1-5; D is perhaps TRBD1 (6 bases). V lost 2 bases, J lost 7 bases, and 6 bases lay in between. The germline V gene has CDR1 SNHLY and CDR2 FYNNEI. This CDR3 region has 12 residues. The CDR3 bases are TGTGCCAGCAGTGAAAGGGGGCAGCCCCAGCATTTT. Amino acid sequence: CASSERGQPQHF.

The chain uses TRBV6-5 and TRBJ1-5; D gene uncertain. CDR1 and CDR2 (germline): MNHEY, SVGAGI. Trimming stripped 0 bases from V and 10 bases from J, with 16 bases between. This CDR3 spans 15 amino acids. This chain's CDR3 is CASSYSIGYRGPQHF. In nucleotides, the CDR3 is TGTGCCAGCAGTTACTCGATCGGATATCGGGGTCCCCAGCATTTT.

J is TRBJ2-1 and V is TRBV6-5; 12 nucleotides line up with TRBD2. The germline V gene has CDR1 MNHEY and CDR2 SVGAGI. CDR3 length: 15 amino acids. V gave up 6 bases and J gave up 6 bases; unmatched junction bases: 6. In nucleotides, the CDR3 is TGTGCCAGCAGCCAACTAGCGGGAGGTAGCAATGAGCAGTTCTTC. Its protein is CASSQLAGGSNEQFF.

This clone turned up a few times. The V and J genes are TRBV27 and TRBJ2-2; 9 nucleotides align to TRBD1. V lost 7 bases, J lost 7 bases, and 13 bases stayed unmatched. CDR3 size: 16 residues. CDR1 and CDR2 from the germline V gene are MNHEY and SMNVEV (reference sequence). The CDR3 DNA is TGTGCCAGCACCATTAACACGGGACAGGGATTCGGGGAGCTGTTTTTT. Residues: CASTINTGQGFGELFF.

The chain combines TRBV25-1 with TRBJ2-3, with 8 bases identical to TRBD2. The CDR3 covers 18 residues. Germline V gene data show CDR1 as MGHDK and CDR2 as SYGVNS. V trimming: 1 base; J trimming: 6 bases; junction bases outside the gene matches: 15. The CDR3, as DNA: TGTGCCAGCAGTGAATTATTCGGGACTAGGGGTTCTTTGGATACGCAGTATTTT. Its translation: CASSELFGTRGSLDTQYF.

The rearrangement links TRBV4-2 to TRBJ2-7; possibly TRBD1 for D (5 bases). Germline values: CDR1 LGHNA, CDR2 YNFKEQ. This CDR3 has 14 residues. The germline V and J ends were trimmed by 4 bases and 4 bases, with 14 bases remaining between them. CDR3 protein: CASSPGVQGYEQYF. In DNA, the CDR3 is TGTGCCAGCAGCCCCGGCGTGCAGGGATACGAGCAGTACTTC.

The genes are TRBV5-5 and TRBJ1-2, with D perhaps matching TRBD1 (5 bases). V was cut by 0 bases and J by 4 bases, with 19 bases left in between. The CDR3 runs 17 residues. CDR1 SGHKS and CDR2 YYEKEE come from the germline V gene (reference sequence). Here the CDR3 DNA reads TGTGCCAGCAGCTTGGTCAGGGTAGTATCCCCCCCCTATGGCTACACCTTC. It translates to CASSLVRVVSPPYGYTF.

This chain uses TRBV11-2 with TRBJ1-1; D is perhaps TRBD1 (6 bases). V gave up 1 base and J gave up 4 bases, with 10 bases separating them. Germline CDR1 reads SGHAT; CDR2 reads FQNNGV. CDR3 length equals 14 residues. The chain's CDR3 is CASSLGIGGTEAFF. The DNA of the CDR3 is TGTGCCAGCAGCTTAGGGATAGGGGGCACTGAAGCTTTCTTT.

The rearrangement uses TRBV11-3 and TRBJ1-2; D remains ambiguous. This CDR3 is built from 16 residues. V was shortened by 5 bases and J by 8 bases, with 24 bases between the two germline ends. Germline lookup yields CDR1 SGHNT and CDR2 YENEEA. CDR3 nucleotide sequence: TGTGCCAGCAGCCCGCTCACCACCAATCGGGAAGCCGGCTACACCTTC. It translates to CASSPLTTNREAGYTF.

Turning to this clone: A junction boundary mismatches the germline segment, possibly from a read error. V and J are TRBV7-7 and TRBJ1-1; the D gene is possibly TRBD1 (5 bases). In germline, CDR1 is SSHAT, CDR2 FNYEAQ (reference sequence). This CDR3 region has 17 residues. The CDR3 loop is CASSLPPPAGVNTEAFF. As DNA, the CDR3 is TGTGCTAGCAGCTTACCCCCCCCGGCGGGGGTGAACACTGAAGCTTTCTTT.